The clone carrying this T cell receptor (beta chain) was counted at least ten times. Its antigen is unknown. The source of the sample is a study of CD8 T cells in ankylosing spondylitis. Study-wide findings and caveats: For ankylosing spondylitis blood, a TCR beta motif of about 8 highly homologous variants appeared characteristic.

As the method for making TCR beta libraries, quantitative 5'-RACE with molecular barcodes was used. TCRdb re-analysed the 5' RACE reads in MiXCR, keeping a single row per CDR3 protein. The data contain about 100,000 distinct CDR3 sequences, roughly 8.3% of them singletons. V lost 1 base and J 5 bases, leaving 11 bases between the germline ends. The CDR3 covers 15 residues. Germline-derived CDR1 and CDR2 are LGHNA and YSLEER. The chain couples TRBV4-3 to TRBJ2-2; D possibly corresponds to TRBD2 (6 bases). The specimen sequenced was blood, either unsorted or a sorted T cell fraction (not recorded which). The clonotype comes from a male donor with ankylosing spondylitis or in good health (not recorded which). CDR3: CASSQVSGDTGELFF. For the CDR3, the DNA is TGCGCCAGCAGCCAAGTGTCGGGGGATACCGGGGAGCTGTTTTTT.